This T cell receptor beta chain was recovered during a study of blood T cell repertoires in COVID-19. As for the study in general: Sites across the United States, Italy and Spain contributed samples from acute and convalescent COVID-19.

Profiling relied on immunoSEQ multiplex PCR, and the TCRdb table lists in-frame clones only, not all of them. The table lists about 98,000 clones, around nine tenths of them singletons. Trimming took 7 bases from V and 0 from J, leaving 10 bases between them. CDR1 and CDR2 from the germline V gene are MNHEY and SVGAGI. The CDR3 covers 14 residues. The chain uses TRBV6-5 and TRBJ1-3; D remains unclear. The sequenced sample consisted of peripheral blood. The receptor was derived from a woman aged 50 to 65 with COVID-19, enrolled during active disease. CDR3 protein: CASTQVHSGNTIYF. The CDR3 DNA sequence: TGTGCCAGCACGCAGGTCCACTCTGGAAACACCATATATTTT.